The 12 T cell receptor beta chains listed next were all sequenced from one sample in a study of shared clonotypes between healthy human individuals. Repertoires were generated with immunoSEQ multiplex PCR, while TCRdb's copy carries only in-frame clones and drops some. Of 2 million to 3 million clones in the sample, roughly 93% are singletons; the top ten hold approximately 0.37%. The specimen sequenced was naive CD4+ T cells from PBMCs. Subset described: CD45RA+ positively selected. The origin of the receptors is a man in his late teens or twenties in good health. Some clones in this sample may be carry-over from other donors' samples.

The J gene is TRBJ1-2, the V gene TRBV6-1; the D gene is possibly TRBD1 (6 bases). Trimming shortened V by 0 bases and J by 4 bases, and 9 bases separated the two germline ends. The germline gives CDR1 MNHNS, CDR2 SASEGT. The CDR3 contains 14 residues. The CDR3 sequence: CASSEARQAYGYTF. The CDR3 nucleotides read TGTGCCAGCAGTGAAGCGCGACAGGCCTATGGCTACACCTTC.

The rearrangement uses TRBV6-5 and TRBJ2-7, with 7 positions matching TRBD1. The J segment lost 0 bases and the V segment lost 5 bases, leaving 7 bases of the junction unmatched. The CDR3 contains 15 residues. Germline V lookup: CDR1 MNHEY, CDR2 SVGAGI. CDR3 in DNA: TGTGCCAGCAGTCCTATACAGGGGCCCTCCTACGAGCAGTACTTC. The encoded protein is CASSPIQGPSYEQYF.

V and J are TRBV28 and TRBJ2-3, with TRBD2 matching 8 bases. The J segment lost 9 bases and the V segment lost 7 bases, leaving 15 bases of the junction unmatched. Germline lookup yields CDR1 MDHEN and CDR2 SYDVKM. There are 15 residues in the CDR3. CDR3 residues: CASNRQRAGEGTQYF. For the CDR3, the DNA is TGTGCCAGCAACCGACAGAGAGCGGGAGAGGGCACGCAGTATTTT.

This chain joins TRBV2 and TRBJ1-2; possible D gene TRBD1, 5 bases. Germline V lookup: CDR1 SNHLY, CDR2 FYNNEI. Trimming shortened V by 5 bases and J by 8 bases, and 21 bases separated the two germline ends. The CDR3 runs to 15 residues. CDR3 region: CASSPGGRDLEGYTF. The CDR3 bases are TGTGCCAGCAGTCCGGGAGGCAGGGATTTGGAAGGCTACACCTTC.

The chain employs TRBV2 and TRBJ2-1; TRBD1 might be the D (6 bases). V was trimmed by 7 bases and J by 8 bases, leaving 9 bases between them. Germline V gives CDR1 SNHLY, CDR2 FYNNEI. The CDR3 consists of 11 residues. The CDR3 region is CASKQGYEQFF. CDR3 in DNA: TGTGCCAGCAAGCAGGGGTATGAGCAGTTCTTC.

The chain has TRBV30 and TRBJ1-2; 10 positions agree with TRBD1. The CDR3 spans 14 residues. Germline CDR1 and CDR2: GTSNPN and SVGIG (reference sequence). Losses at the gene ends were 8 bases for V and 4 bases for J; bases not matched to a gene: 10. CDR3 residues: CAGRSGTGVYGYTF. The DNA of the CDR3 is TGTGCCGGCAGATCCGGGACAGGGGTCTATGGCTACACCTTC.

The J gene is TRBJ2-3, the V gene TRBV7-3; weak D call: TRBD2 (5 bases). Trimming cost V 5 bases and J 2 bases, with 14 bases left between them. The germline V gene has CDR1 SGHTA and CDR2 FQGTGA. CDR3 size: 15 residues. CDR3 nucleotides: TGTGCCAGCAGCCAAGGAGGACTGGCCACAGATACGCAGTATTTT. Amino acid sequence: CASSQGGLATDTQYF.

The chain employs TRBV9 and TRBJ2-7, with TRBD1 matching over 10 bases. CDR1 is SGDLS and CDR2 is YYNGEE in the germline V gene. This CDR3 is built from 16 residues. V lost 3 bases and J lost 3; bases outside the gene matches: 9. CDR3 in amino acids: CASSAAVGQGVYEQYF. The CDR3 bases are TGTGCCAGCAGCGCGGCCGTTGGACAGGGGGTCTACGAGCAGTACTTC.

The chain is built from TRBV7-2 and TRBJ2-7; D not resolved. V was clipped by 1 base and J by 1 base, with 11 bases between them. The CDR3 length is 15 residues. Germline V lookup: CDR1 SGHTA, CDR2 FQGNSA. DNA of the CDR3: TGTGCCAGCAGCTTAGGGCCAGCTGCTTCCTACGAGCAGTACTTC. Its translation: CASSLGPAASYEQYF. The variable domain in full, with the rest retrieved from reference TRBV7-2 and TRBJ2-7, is GAGVSQSPSNKVTEKGKDVELRCDPISGHTALYWYRQSLGQGLEFLIYFQGNSAPDKSGLPSDRFSAERTGGSVSTLTIQRTQQEDSAVYLCASSLGPAASYEQYFGPGTRLTVT.

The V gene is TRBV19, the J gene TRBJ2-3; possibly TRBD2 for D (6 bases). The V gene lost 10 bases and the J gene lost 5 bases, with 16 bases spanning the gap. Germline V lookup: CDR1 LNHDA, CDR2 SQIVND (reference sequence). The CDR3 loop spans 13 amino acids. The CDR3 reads CATSGERLDTQYF. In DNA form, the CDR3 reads TGTGCCACCTCGGGGGAGAGGTTAGATACGCAGTATTTT.

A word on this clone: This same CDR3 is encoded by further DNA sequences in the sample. DNA of the CDR3: TGTGCCAGCAGCTTGGGACAGGGAACCTACAATGAGCAGTTCTTC. This translates into CASSLGQGTYNEQFF. The genes are TRBV11-3 and TRBJ2-1, with TRBD1 matching 9 bases. This CDR3 spans 15 amino acids. Germline V gene lookup returns CDR1 SGHNT and CDR2 YENEEA. V gave up 3 bases and J gave up 2 bases; unmatched junction bases: 2.

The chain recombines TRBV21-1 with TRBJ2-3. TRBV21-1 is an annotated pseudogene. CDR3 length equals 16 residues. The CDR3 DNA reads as TGTGCCAGCAGCCCAGGACCCCTAAGCCCAACAGATACGCAGTATTTT. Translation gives CASSPGPLSPTDTQYF.